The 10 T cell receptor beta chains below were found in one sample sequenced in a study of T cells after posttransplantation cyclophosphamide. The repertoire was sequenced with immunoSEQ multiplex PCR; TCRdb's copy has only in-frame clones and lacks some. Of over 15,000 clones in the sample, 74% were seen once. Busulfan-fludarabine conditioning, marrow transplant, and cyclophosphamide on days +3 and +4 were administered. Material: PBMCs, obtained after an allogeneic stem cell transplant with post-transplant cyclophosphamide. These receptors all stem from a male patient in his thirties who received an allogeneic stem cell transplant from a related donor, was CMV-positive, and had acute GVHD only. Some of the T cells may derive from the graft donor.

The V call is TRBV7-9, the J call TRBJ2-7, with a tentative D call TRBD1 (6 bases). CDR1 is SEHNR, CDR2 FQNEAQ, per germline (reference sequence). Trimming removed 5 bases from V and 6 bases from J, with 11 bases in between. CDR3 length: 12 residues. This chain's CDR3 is CASSARGFEQYF. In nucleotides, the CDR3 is TGTGCCAGCAGCGCTAGGGGGTTCGAGCAGTACTTC.

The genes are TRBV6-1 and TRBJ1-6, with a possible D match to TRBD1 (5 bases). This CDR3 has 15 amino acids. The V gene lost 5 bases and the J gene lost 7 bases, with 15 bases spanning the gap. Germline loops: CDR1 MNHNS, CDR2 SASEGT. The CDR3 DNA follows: TGTGCCAGCAGTCCCCTGGGGCAGACGAATTCACCCCTCCACTTT. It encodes CASSPLGQTNSPLHF.

CDR3 sequence reads: CATIDRLNYGYTF. The CDR3 nucleotides are TGTGCCACCATTGACAGGCTGAACTATGGCTACACCTTC. The V and J genes are TRBV6-6 and TRBJ1-2; TRBD1 might be the D (6 bases). Trimming cost V 10 bases and J 2 bases, with 14 bases left between them. CDR1 and CDR2 (germline): MNHNY, SVGAGI (reference sequence). CDR3 size: 13 residues.

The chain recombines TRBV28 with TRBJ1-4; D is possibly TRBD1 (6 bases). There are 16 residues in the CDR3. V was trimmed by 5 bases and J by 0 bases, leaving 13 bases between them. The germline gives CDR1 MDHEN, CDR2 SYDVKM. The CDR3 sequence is CASSGEGQTTNEKLFF. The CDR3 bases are TGTGCCAGCAGTGGAGAAGGACAGACAACTAATGAAAAACTGTTTTTT.

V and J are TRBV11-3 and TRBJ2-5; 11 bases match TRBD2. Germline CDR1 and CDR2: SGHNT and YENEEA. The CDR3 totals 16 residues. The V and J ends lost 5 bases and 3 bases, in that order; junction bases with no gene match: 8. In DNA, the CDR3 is TGTGCCAGCAGCGCCTCGGGACTAGCGGTTAAAGAGACCCAGTACTTC. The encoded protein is CASSASGLAVKETQYF.

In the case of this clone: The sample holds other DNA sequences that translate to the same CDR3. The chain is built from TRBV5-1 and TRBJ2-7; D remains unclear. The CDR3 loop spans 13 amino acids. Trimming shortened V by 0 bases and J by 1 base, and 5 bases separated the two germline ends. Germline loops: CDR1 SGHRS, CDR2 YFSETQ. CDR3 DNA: TGCGCCAGCAGCTTGGGGCAATCCTACGAGCAGTACTTC. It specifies CASSLGQSYEQYF.

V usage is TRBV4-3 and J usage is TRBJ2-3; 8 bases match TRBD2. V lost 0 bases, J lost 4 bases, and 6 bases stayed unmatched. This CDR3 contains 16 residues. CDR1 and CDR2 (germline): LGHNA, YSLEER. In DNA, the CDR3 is TGCGCCAGCAGCCAAGATCCGGGGGGGTTTGCAGATACGCAGTATTTT. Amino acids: CASSQDPGGFADTQYF.

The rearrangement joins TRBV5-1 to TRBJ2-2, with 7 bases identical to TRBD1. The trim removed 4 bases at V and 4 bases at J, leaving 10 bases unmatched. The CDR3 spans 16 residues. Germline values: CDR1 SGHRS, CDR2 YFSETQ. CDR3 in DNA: TGCGCCAGCAGCCCTCCCGGGACAGCTCTCACCGGGGAGCTGTTTTTT. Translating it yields CASSPPGTALTGELFF.

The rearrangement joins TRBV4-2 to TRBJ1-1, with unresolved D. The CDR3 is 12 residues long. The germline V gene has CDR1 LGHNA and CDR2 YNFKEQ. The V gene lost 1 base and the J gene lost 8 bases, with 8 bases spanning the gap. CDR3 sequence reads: CASSQGRVEAFF. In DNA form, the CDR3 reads TGTGCCAGCAGCCAAGGGCGGGTCGAAGCTTTCTTT.

The CDR3: CASSESQNSPLHF. The CDR3 DNA follows: TGTGCCAGCAGTGAATCCCAGAATTCACCCCTCCACTTT. The J gene is TRBJ1-6, the V gene TRBV2, with D unresolved. Per the germline V gene, CDR1 is SNHLY and CDR2 is FYNNEI. The CDR3 runs 13 residues. V dropped 2 bases and J dropped 7 bases, with 6 bases sitting between them.